The rows below give T cell receptor beta chains drawn from one sample of a study of yellow fever vaccine responses in identical twins. Each CDR3 protein gets one entry after TCRdb re-called the RT-PCR reads with MiXCR. The sample holds under 20,000 distinct CDR3 sequences, about 61% seen once. The material sequenced was T cells from blood (PBMCs), unsorted or a sorted subset (not recorded which), taken before or after yellow fever vaccination (not recorded which). These receptor sequences come from a woman aged 18-29 years who received the yellow fever vaccine. CDR3s include the opening cysteine and the closing phenylalanine or tryptophan. Each record gives: J gene, V gene, CDR3 length, CDR3 protein.

TRBJ2-1 | TRBV2 | 11 | CLQDSYNEQFF
TRBJ1-5 | TRBV12-3/TRBV12-4 | 15 | CASSLNSIGNQPQHF
TRBJ1-5 | TRBV6-5 | 12 | CASSSPGKPQHF
TRBJ2-5 | TRBV4-1 | 14 | CASSQVEPQETQYF
TRBJ2-2 | TRBV28 | 17 | CASSPPPGQANTGELFF
TRBJ2-2 | TRBV3-1 | 15 | CASSQQGWETGELFF
TRBJ1-1 | TRBV11-1 | 13 | CASSYTGDTEAFF
TRBJ1-1 | TRBV24-1 | 14 | CATSSHGHNTEAFF
TRBJ2-7 | TRBV29-1 | 12 | CSVEEGGDEQYF
TRBJ2-1 | TRBV29-1 | 15 | CSVEFQQITYNEQFF
TRBJ1-5 | TRBV3-1 | 14 | CASSPTGGNQPQHF